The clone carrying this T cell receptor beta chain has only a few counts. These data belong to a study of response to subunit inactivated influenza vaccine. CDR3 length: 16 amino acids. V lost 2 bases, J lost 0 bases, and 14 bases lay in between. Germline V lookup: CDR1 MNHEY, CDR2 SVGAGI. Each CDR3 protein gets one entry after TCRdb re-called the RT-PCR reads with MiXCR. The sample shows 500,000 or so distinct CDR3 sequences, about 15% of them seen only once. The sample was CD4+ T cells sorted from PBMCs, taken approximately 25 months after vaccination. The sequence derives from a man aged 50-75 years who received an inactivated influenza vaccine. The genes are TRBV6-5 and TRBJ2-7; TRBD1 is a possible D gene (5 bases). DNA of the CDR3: TGTGCCAGCAGTTACAGCGCACAGGTACACTCCTACGAGCAGTACTTC. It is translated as CASSYSAQVHSYEQYF.